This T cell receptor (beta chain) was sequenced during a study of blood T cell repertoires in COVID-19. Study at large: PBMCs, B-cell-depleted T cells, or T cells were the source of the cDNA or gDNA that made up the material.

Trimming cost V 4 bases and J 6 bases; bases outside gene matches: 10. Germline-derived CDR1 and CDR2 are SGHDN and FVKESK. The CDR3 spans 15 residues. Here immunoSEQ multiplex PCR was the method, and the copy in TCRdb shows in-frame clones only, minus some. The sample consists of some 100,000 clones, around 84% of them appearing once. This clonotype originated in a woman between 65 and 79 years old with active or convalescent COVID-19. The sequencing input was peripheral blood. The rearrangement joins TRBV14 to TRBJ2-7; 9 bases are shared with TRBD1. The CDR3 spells CASSLKGTGNSEQYF. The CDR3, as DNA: TGTGCCAGCAGCCTGAAGGGGACAGGGAATTCCGAGCAGTACTTC.